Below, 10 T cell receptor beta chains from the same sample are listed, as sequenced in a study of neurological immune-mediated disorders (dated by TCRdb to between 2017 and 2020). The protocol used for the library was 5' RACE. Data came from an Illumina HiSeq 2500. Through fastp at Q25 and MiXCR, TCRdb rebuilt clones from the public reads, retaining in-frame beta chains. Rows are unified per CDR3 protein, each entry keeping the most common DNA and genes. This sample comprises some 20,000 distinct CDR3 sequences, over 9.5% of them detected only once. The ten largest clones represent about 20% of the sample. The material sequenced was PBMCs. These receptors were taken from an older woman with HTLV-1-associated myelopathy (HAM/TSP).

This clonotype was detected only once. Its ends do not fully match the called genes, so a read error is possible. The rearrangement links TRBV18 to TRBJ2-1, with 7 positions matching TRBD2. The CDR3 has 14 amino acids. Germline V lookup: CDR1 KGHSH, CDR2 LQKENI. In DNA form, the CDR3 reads TGTGCCAGCTCATCGAGCGGGATTTACAATGATCAGTTCTTC. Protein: CASSSSGIYNDQFF.

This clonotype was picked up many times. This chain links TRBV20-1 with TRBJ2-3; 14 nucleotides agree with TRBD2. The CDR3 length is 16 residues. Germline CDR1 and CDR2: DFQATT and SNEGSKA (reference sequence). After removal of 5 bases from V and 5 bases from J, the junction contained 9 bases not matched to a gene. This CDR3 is CSALTGTSGGLDTQYF. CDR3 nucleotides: TGCAGTGCTCTTACCGGGACTAGCGGGGGTTTAGATACGCAGTATTTT.

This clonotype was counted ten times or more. CDR3 loop: CASSMGAGTAYGYTF. The DNA for the CDR3 is TGTGCCAGTAGTATGGGTGCTGGGACAGCCTATGGCTACACCTTC. This chain joins TRBV19 and TRBJ1-2; 7 positions agree with TRBD1. The CDR3 is 15 residues long. The V and J ends lost 3 bases and 4 bases, in that order; junction bases with no gene match: 8. Germline V CDR1 and CDR2: LNHDA, SQIVND (reference sequence).

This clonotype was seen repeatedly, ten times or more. CDR3 sequence: CASSAAVGMGTEAFF. The CDR3 DNA is TGCGCCAGCAGTGCTGCGGTTGGAATGGGGACTGAAGCTTTCTTT. The rearrangement joins TRBV10-1 to TRBJ1-1; D is uncertain. Germline V CDR1 and CDR2: WNHNN, SYGVQD (reference sequence). V shed 4 bases and J shed 5 bases, with 17 bases lying between them. CDR3 size: 15 residues.

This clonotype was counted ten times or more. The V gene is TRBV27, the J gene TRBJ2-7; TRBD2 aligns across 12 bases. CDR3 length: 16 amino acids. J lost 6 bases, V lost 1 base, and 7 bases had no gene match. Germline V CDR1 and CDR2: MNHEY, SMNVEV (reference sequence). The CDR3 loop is CASSLFPSGGAFEQYF. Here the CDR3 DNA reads TGTGCCAGCAGTTTATTCCCTAGCGGGGGGGCATTCGAGCAGTACTTC.

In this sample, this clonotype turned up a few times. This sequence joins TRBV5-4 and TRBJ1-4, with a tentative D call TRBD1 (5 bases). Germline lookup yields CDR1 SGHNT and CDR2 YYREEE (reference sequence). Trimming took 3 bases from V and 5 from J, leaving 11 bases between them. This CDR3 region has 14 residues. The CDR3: CASSSGGGNEKLFF. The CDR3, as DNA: TGTGCCAGCAGCTCCGGGGGGGGGAATGAAAAACTGTTTTTT. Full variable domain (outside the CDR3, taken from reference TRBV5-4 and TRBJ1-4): ETGVTQSPTHLIKTRGQQVTLRCSSQSGHNTVSWYQQALGQGPQFIFQYYREEENGRGNFPPRFSGLQFPNYSSELNVNALELDDSALYLCASSSGGGNEKLFFGSGTQLSVL.

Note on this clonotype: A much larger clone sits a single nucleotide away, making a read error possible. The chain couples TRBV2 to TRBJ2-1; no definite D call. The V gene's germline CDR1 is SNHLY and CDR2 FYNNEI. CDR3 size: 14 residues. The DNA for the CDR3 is TGTACCAGCTCGGTGTCGGTGGAGTACAATGAGCAGTTCTTC. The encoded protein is CTSSVSVEYNEQFF.

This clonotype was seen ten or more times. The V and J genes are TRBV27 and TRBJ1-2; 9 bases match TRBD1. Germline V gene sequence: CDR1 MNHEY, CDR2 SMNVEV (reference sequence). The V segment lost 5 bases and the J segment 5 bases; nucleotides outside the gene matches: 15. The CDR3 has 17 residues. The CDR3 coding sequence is TGTGCCAGCAGTATCCGGACAGGGGTTGGGTCAAAATATGGCTACACCTTC. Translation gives CASSIRTGVGSKYGYTF.

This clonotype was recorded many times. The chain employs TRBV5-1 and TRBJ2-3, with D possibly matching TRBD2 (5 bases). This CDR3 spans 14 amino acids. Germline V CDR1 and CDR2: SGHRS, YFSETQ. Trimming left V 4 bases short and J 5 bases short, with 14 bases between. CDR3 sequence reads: CASSPGVGRDTQYF. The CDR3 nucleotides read TGCGCCAGCAGCCCAGGAGTTGGGAGAGATACGCAGTATTTT. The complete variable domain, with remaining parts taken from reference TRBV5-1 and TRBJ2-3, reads KAGVTQTPRYLIKTRGQQVTLSCSPISGHRSVSWYQQTPGQGLQFLFEYFSETQRNKGNFPGRFSGRQFSNSRSEMNVSTLELGDSALYLCASSPGVGRDTQYFGPGTRLTVL.

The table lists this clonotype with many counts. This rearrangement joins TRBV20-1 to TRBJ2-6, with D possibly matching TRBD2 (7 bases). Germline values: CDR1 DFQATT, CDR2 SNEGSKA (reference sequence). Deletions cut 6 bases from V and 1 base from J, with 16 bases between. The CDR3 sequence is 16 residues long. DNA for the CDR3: TGCAGTGCCGCTGGGGGGGCGCCTTCTGGGGCCAACGTCCTGACTTTC. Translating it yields CSAAGGAPSGANVLTF.